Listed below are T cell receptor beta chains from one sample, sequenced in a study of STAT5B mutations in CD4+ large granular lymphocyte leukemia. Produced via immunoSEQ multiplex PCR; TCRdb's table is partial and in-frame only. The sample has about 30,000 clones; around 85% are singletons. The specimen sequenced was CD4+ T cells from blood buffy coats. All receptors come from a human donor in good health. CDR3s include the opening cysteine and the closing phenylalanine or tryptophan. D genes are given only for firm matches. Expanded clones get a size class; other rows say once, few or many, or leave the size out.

cdr3_nt: TGTGCCAGCTCAGCAGGGGACAATGAGCAGTTCTTC
cdr3_aa: CASSAGDNEQFF
d_call: -
v_call: TRBV18
j_call: TRBJ2-1
clone_size: -

cdr3_nt: TGTGCCAGTAGTATTTCCCAGGGGGCGTACTATGGCTACACCTTC
cdr3_aa: CASSISQGAYYGYTF
d_call: TRBD1
v_call: TRBV19
j_call: TRBJ1-2
clone_size: -

cdr3_nt: TGTGCCAGCAGCCAAGGATCTGTGACGAGCTCCTACGAGCAGTACTTC
cdr3_aa: CASSQGSVTSSYEQYF
d_call: -
v_call: TRBV14
j_call: TRBJ2-7
clone_size: -

cdr3_nt: TGTGCCAGCAGTTACGACGGGGGCTATAATTCACCCCTCCACTTT
cdr3_aa: CASSYDGGYNSPLHF
d_call: -
v_call: TRBV6-5
j_call: TRBJ1-6
clone_size: -

cdr3_nt: TGTGCCATCAGTGAGCGGGGGGGCAATGAGCAGTTCTTC
cdr3_aa: CAISERGGNEQFF
d_call: TRBD2
v_call: TRBV10-3
j_call: TRBJ2-1
clone_size: -

cdr3_nt: TGTGCCAGCAGTTATGCACAGCTCTACGAGCAGTACTTC
cdr3_aa: CASSYAQLYEQYF
d_call: -
v_call: TRBV6-5
j_call: TRBJ2-7
clone_size: -

cdr3_nt: TGTGCCAGCAGTCAGACCCGGGGCGAGCAGTACTTC
cdr3_aa: CASSQTRGEQYF
d_call: -
v_call: TRBV11-2
j_call: TRBJ2-7
clone_size: -

cdr3_nt: TGTGCCAGCAGTTTTCGGGGGGGTGCTGAAGCTTTCTTT
cdr3_aa: CASSFRGGAEAFF
d_call: -
v_call: TRBV27
j_call: TRBJ1-1
clone_size: -

cdr3_nt: TGTGCCGGCAGCGGCAGTAGGGGAACCGGGGAGCTGTTTTTT
cdr3_aa: CAGSGSRGTGELFF
d_call: -
v_call: TRBV11-1
j_call: TRBJ2-2
clone_size: -

cdr3_nt: TGTGCCAGCAACCCGTTAAACCGGTGGGGGAGCACAGATACGCAGTATTTT
cdr3_aa: CASNPLNRWGSTDTQYF
d_call: -
v_call: TRBV11-3
j_call: TRBJ2-3
clone_size: -

cdr3_nt: TGTGCCAGCAGCGCCGGAACTAGCGGGATCTCCTACGAGCAGTACTTC
cdr3_aa: CASSAGTSGISYEQYF
d_call: TRBD2
v_call: TRBV5-8
j_call: TRBJ2-7
clone_size: -

cdr3_nt: TGTGCCAGCAGGCCCAGTTTTGAAGCTTTCTTT
cdr3_aa: CASRPSFEAFF
d_call: -
v_call: TRBV6-1
j_call: TRBJ1-1
clone_size: -

cdr3_nt: TGTGCCAGCAGCTCGTTGACAGGGAGATACGGGGAGCTGTTTTTT
cdr3_aa: CASSSLTGRYGELFF
d_call: TRBD1
v_call: TRBV11-2
j_call: TRBJ2-2
clone_size: -

cdr3_nt: TGCAGCGTCTCCAGCGGGAGGGCCTTTACGCAGTATTTT
cdr3_aa: CSVSSGRAFTQYF
d_call: TRBD2
v_call: TRBV29-1
j_call: TRBJ2-3
clone_size: once

cdr3_nt: TGTGCCAGCAGCCCGGACAGGGGCTACAATCAGCCCCAGCATTTT
cdr3_aa: CASSPDRGYNQPQHF
d_call: TRBD1
v_call: TRBV11-2
j_call: TRBJ1-5
clone_size: -

cdr3_nt: TGTGCCAGTAAAGTAGCCGGATCGAACACCGGGGAGCTGTTTTTT
cdr3_aa: CASKVAGSNTGELFF
d_call: -
v_call: TRBV19
j_call: TRBJ2-2
clone_size: -

cdr3_nt: TGTGCCAGCAGAGATAGCGGGCCCATCACAGATACGCAGTATTTT
cdr3_aa: CASRDSGPITDTQYF
d_call: TRBD2
v_call: TRBV27
j_call: TRBJ2-3
clone_size: -

cdr3_nt: TGTGCCAGCTCAGCCGGGACAGGGGTTACCTACGAGCAGTACTTC
cdr3_aa: CASSAGTGVTYEQYF
d_call: TRBD1
v_call: TRBV18
j_call: TRBJ2-7
clone_size: -

cdr3_nt: TGTGCCAGCTCACCAGGAACAACTAGCACAGATACGCAGTATTTT
cdr3_aa: CASSPGTTSTDTQYF
d_call: -
v_call: TRBV18
j_call: TRBJ2-3
clone_size: once

cdr3_nt: TGTGCCTGGAATTTAGGGAGCACCGGGGAGCTGTTTTTT
cdr3_aa: CAWNLGSTGELFF
d_call: -
v_call: TRBV30
j_call: TRBJ2-2
clone_size: -

cdr3_nt: TGTGCCAGCAGCTTAGCAGGGGGCACCGGGGAGCTGTTTTTT
cdr3_aa: CASSLAGGTGELFF
d_call: TRBD1
v_call: TRBV7-3
j_call: TRBJ2-2
clone_size: once

cdr3_nt: TGTGCCAGCAGTGTTTGGGCGACTAATGAAAAACTGTTTTTT
cdr3_aa: CASSVWATNEKLFF
d_call: -
v_call: TRBV2
j_call: TRBJ1-4
clone_size: -

cdr3_nt: TGTGTCGACGAGGAGGGGAATAGTCAGCCCCAGCATTTT
cdr3_aa: CVDEEGNSQPQHF
d_call: -
v_call: TRBV25-1
j_call: TRBJ1-5
clone_size: few

cdr3_nt: TGCGCCAGCAGCACCCTAGGCGGCACAAACATTCAGTACTTC
cdr3_aa: CASSTLGGTNIQYF
d_call: -
v_call: TRBV5-1
j_call: TRBJ2-4
clone_size: -

cdr3_nt: TGTGCCAGCTCCCGACAGGGTGAATCCGACAAACTGTTTTTT
cdr3_aa: CASSRQGESDKLFF
d_call: TRBD1
v_call: TRBV7-9
j_call: TRBJ1-4
clone_size: few

cdr3_nt: TGTGCCAGCAGTGGCGGGGGGGGGCCCTACGAGCAGTACTTC
cdr3_aa: CASSGGGGPYEQYF
d_call: TRBD2
v_call: TRBV2
j_call: TRBJ2-7
clone_size: -

cdr3_nt: TGTGCCAGCAGCGGGGGACTAGCGGAACCTTACAATGAGCAGTTCTTC
cdr3_aa: CASSGGLAEPYNEQFF
d_call: TRBD2
v_call: TRBV7-9
j_call: TRBJ2-1
clone_size: -

cdr3_nt: TGTGCCAGCAGCTTGGCCAGGGGGAGACCTAACTATGGCTACACCTTC
cdr3_aa: CASSLARGRPNYGYTF
d_call: TRBD1
v_call: TRBV5-5
j_call: TRBJ1-2
clone_size: -

cdr3_nt: TGTGCCAGCAGCTTAGTAGGACAGGCCTACGAGCAGTACTTC
cdr3_aa: CASSLVGQAYEQYF
d_call: TRBD1
v_call: TRBV7-2
j_call: TRBJ2-7
clone_size: -

cdr3_nt: TGTGCCAGCAGTGATGTCGGCCAGGGAGGGGATACGCAGTATTTT
cdr3_aa: CASSDVGQGGDTQYF
d_call: TRBD2
v_call: TRBV2
j_call: TRBJ2-3
clone_size: -

cdr3_nt: TGCGCCAGCAGCCCGTACTCTACAGGGCCCACTGAAGCTTTCTTT
cdr3_aa: CASSPYSTGPTEAFF
d_call: -
v_call: TRBV5-1
j_call: TRBJ1-1
clone_size: -

cdr3_nt: TGTGCCAGTAGTATAGAGGACAGGGGGTTCTACAATGAGCAGTTCTTC
cdr3_aa: CASSIEDRGFYNEQFF
d_call: TRBD1
v_call: TRBV19
j_call: TRBJ2-1
clone_size: -

cdr3_nt: TGTGCCAGCAGCGACAGTGAAAAACTGTTTTTT
cdr3_aa: CASSDSEKLFF
d_call: -
v_call: TRBV7-9
j_call: TRBJ1-4
clone_size: once

cdr3_nt: TGCGCCAGCAGCGACCGGGGCCGCGTGTTTGGAGCTTTCTTT
cdr3_aa: CASSDRGRVFGAFF
d_call: -
v_call: TRBV4-1
j_call: TRBJ1-1
clone_size: -

cdr3_nt: TGTGCCTCCCCTCGGGGTGAAGGCTACACCTTC
cdr3_aa: CASPRGEGYTF
d_call: -
v_call: TRBV30
j_call: TRBJ1-2
clone_size: -

cdr3_nt: TGTGCCAGCAAGACAGCAGCCCCCACCGGGGAGCTGTTTTTT
cdr3_aa: CASKTAAPTGELFF
d_call: -
v_call: TRBV27
j_call: TRBJ2-2
clone_size: -

cdr3_nt: TGCGCCAGCTGCTTAGGGGGGGCCGGGGAAAAACTGTTTTTT
cdr3_aa: CASCLGGAGEKLFF
d_call: -
v_call: TRBV5-1
j_call: TRBJ1-4
clone_size: -

cdr3_nt: TGTGCCAGCAGTAGACTAGCGGGAGGATACGAGCAGTACTTC
cdr3_aa: CASSRLAGGYEQYF
d_call: TRBD2
v_call: TRBV6-1
j_call: TRBJ2-7
clone_size: -

cdr3_nt: TGTGCCAGCACCCCAACTAGCTCCACCGGGGAGCTGTTTTTT
cdr3_aa: CASTPTSSTGELFF
d_call: -
v_call: TRBV7-7
j_call: TRBJ2-2
clone_size: once

cdr3_nt: TGTGCCAGCAGCTCCCCTGCCGGGGGACAAGAGACCCAGTACTTC
cdr3_aa: CASSSPAGGQETQYF
d_call: -
v_call: TRBV11-2
j_call: TRBJ2-5
clone_size: -

cdr3_nt: TGTGCCAGCATAGGGGTGGGCTCCTACGAGCAGTACTTC
cdr3_aa: CASIGVGSYEQYF
d_call: -
v_call: TRBV27
j_call: TRBJ2-7
clone_size: -